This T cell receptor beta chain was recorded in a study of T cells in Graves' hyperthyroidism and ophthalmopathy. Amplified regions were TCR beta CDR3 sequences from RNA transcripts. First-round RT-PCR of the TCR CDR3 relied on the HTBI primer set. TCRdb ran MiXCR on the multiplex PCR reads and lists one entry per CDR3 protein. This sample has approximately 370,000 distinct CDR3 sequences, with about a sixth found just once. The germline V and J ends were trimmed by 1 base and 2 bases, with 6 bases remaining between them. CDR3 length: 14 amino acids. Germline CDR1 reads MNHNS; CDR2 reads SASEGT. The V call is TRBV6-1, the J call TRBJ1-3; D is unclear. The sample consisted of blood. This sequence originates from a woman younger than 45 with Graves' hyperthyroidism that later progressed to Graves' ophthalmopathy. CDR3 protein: CASSEGFTGNTIYF. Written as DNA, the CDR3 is TGTGCCAGCAGTGAAGGGTTCACTGGAAACACCATATATTTT.